The rows below give T cell receptor beta chains drawn from one sample of a study of blood T cell repertoires in COVID-19. Produced via immunoSEQ multiplex PCR; TCRdb's table is partial and in-frame only. The sample includes about 90,000 clones, roughly 90% of them seen just once. Specimen: peripheral blood. These receptors all stem from a man aged 50 to 59 with COVID-19, enrolled during active disease. The CDR3 runs from the conserved cysteine through the conserved F or W. The D gene is left open where the match is weak. Expanded clones are given a class, and other clones once, few, many or no size at all.

DNA,CDR3,V,J,D,size
TGCGCCAGCAGCCCTACGGCAGGTGTAAACACTGAAGCTTTCTTT,CASSPTAGVNTEAFF,TRBV5-1,TRBJ1-1,NA,NA
TGTGCCAGCAGTGATCAGACGGGGGGTCGAGATACGCAGTATTTT,CASSDQTGGRDTQYF,TRBV2,TRBJ2-3,TRBD2,NA
TGTGCCATCAGTGAGTTCACAGGGGGCAGTCAGCCCCAGCATTTT,CAISEFTGGSQPQHF,TRBV10-3,TRBJ1-5,TRBD1,NA
TGTGCCAGCAGCAATAGACAGAACTATGGCTACACCTTC,CASSNRQNYGYTF,TRBV11-2,TRBJ1-2,NA,NA
TGCAGCGCCGACAGGTCTGGCTATGGCTACACCTTC,CSADRSGYGYTF,TRBV29-1,TRBJ1-2,NA,NA
TGTGCCAGCAGTTTTCGGGGGTTCGCCTACGAGCAGTACTTC,CASSFRGFAYEQYF,TRBV27,TRBJ2-7,NA,NA
TGTGCCAGCAGCTTCGAGCATGGCAATGAGCAGTTCTTC,CASSFEHGNEQFF,TRBV7-2,TRBJ2-1,NA,NA
TGTGCCAGCAGCCGGGCGGGGGGGCCGAGTACGCAGTATTTT,CASSRAGGPSTQYF,TRBV6-2/TRBV6-3,TRBJ2-3,TRBD2,NA
TGTGCCAGCAGCAGAAAGGGGCCAGATACGCAGTATTTT,CASSRKGPDTQYF,TRBV7-3,TRBJ2-3,NA,NA
TGTGCCAGCCCCGGACAGGGGTCGACCGGGCAATTCACTGAAGCTTTCTTT,CASPGQGSTGQFTEAFF,TRBV28,TRBJ1-1,TRBD1,NA
TGCGCCAGCAGCCAGACAGGGAACACCGGGGAGCTGTTTTTT,CASSQTGNTGELFF,TRBV5-1,TRBJ2-2,NA,NA
TGTGCCAGCAGTGACCGGACAGGGGGCAACTATGGCTACACCTTC,CASSDRTGGNYGYTF,TRBV2,TRBJ1-2,TRBD1,NA
TGTGCCAGCAGTAAGACGGGACAGGGGGCGCGTGACGAGCAGTACTTC,CASSKTGQGARDEQYF,TRBV28,TRBJ2-7,TRBD1,NA
TGCGCCAGCAGTGAAGAGGTGAGGACCCAGTACTTC,CASSEEVRTQYF,TRBV10-1,TRBJ2-5,NA,NA
TGTGCCAGCAGCCCCCTCGGGGACAGGGATTCACCCCTCCACTTT,CASSPLGDRDSPLHF,TRBV7-9,TRBJ1-6,TRBD1,NA
TGCGCCAGCAGTCCCGGGACAGGGATTTTTACTGAGCAGTTCTTC,CASSPGTGIFTEQFF,TRBV5-1,TRBJ2-1,TRBD1,NA
TGTGCCAGCAGCCAAGGTGGATGGGGCGCGTTTGAGCAGTACTTC,CASSQGGWGAFEQYF,TRBV3-1/TRBV3-2,TRBJ2-7,NA,NA
TGTGCCAGCAGCCGGACAGATGGCTACACCTTC,CASSRTDGYTF,TRBV7-9,TRBJ1-2,NA,NA
TGCGCCAGCAGCTTGGGTTTATACGAGCAGTACTTC,CASSLGLYEQYF,TRBV5-1,TRBJ2-7,NA,NA
TGTGCCAGCTCACCACGGTGGGGCATAGGAGCTTTCTTT,CASSPRWGIGAFF,TRBV18,TRBJ1-1,NA,few
TGTGCCAGCAGCGCGACTGCTATGAACACTGAAGCTTTCTTT,CASSATAMNTEAFF,TRBV7-8,TRBJ1-1,NA,once
TGTGCCAGCAGGCGCTTGACAGAAAACTATGGCTACACCTTC,CASRRLTENYGYTF,TRBV6-5,TRBJ1-2,NA,NA
TGTGCCAGCAGTTTGGGGCATTGGCAGCCCCAGCATTTT,CASSLGHWQPQHF,TRBV12-3/TRBV12-4,TRBJ1-5,NA,NA
TGTGCCAGTCCAGGGGAACCTGGAAACACCATATATTTT,CASPGEPGNTIYF,TRBV19,TRBJ1-3,NA,NA
TGTGCCAGCAGCCAAGCCCGGGGGAACACCGGGGAGCTGTTTTTT,CASSQARGNTGELFF,TRBV7-3,TRBJ2-2,NA,NA
TGTGCCAGCAGAGATCGGACACATAGCAATCAGCCCCAGCATTTT,CASRDRTHSNQPQHF,TRBV6-5,TRBJ1-5,NA,NA
TGCGCCAGCAAACTCCTGACAGGAGCTACTGAAGCTTTCTTT,CASKLLTGATEAFF,TRBV10-2,TRBJ1-1,NA,NA
TGTGCCAGCTCACTAAGACCGGGACAGAACACTGAAGCTTTCTTT,CASSLRPGQNTEAFF,TRBV18,TRBJ1-1,NA,NA
TGTGCCAGCAGTTATACCGGGTCCTACGAGCAGTACTTC,CASSYTGSYEQYF,TRBV6-2/TRBV6-3,TRBJ2-7,NA,NA
TGCGCCAGCAGTCGAGAGACAGGGGGCGGTTTTCAGCCCCAGCATTTT,CASSRETGGGFQPQHF,TRBV4-1,TRBJ1-5,TRBD1,NA
TGTGCCAGCAGCGATAACCCGGGACAGCTTAGCAATCAGCCCCAGCATTTT,CASSDNPGQLSNQPQHF,TRBV11-2,TRBJ1-5,TRBD1,NA
TGTGCCAGCGCCCGCGACACAAGATACATGAACACTGAAGCTTTCTTT,CASARDTRYMNTEAFF,TRBV27,TRBJ1-1,NA,NA
TGTGCCAGCAGCAACTACAGGGGCAATGAGCAGTTCTTC,CASSNYRGNEQFF,TRBV5-8,TRBJ2-1,TRBD1,NA
TGTGCCAGCAGCTCAGGAAGAGGGACTGAAGCTTTCTTT,CASSSGRGTEAFF,TRBV7-8,TRBJ1-1,NA,few
TGCGCCAGCAGCCGAGGACAGGGGCCTTATAGCAATCAGCCCCAGCATTTT,CASSRGQGPYSNQPQHF,TRBV5-1,TRBJ1-5,TRBD1,NA
TGTGCCAGCAGTGAAGCCGGGGAGGATGAGCAGTTCTTC,CASSEAGEDEQFF,TRBV2,TRBJ2-1,NA,NA
TGTGCCATCAGTGGGAATCCGAGTCAGCGGGGGACATACACCGGGGAGCTGTTTTTT,CAISGNPSQRGTYTGELFF,TRBV10-3,TRBJ2-2,TRBD2,once
TGTGCCAGCAGGATGGGTTTACAGGGGAACCAGCCCCAGCATTTT,CASRMGLQGNQPQHF,TRBV2,TRBJ1-5,TRBD1,NA
TGTGCCAGCAGTCCCCAAGGGGGCTGGTACGAGCAGTACTTC,CASSPQGGWYEQYF,TRBV11-2,TRBJ2-7,TRBD1,NA
TGTGCCAGCAGCCCCTCGGGGGGTTGGGAGACCCAGTACTTC,CASSPSGGWETQYF,TRBV7-9,TRBJ2-5,TRBD2,NA
TGTGCCAGTAGTATATACTACTCTGGGGCCAACGTCCTGACTTTC,CASSIYYSGANVLTF,TRBV19,TRBJ2-6,NA,NA
TGTGCCAGCCGGGACAGGGGTTTTTGGTACGAGCAGTACTTC,CASRDRGFWYEQYF,TRBV27,TRBJ2-7,TRBD1,NA
TGTGCCAGTAACCCGGCCCGAGGGTATGGCTACACCTTC,CASNPARGYGYTF,TRBV19,TRBJ1-2,NA,NA
TGTGCCAGCAGGCAGGGCACTGAAGCTTTCTTT,CASRQGTEAFF,TRBV2,TRBJ1-1,NA,NA
TGTGCCAGCAGCTTGGACAGGGGTACTAATGAAAAACTGTTTTTT,CASSLDRGTNEKLFF,TRBV5-4,TRBJ1-4,TRBD1,NA
TGCGCCAGCAGCCCCCAGACAGGGAACTATGGCTACACCTTC,CASSPQTGNYGYTF,TRBV5-1,TRBJ1-2,TRBD1,NA
TGTGCCAGCAGCGTAGGGGGCAAACCCAATGAGCAGTTCTTC,CASSVGGKPNEQFF,TRBV9,TRBJ2-1,NA,once
TGTGCCAGCTCACGGACGGGAACCTACGAGCAGTACTTC,CASSRTGTYEQYF,TRBV6-6,TRBJ2-7,NA,NA
TGTGCCATCAGAACCGACAGGGTTAACTACGAGCAGTACTTC,CAIRTDRVNYEQYF,TRBV10-3,TRBJ2-7,TRBD1,NA
TGTGCCAGCAGCCATCCCAGGGACAGGGAGGAATATGGCTACACCTTC,CASSHPRDREEYGYTF,TRBV7-9,TRBJ1-2,TRBD1,NA
TGTGCCAGCAGCGCCCGGACAGGGGGCAACACCGGGGAGCTGTTTTTT,CASSARTGGNTGELFF,TRBV7-9,TRBJ2-2,TRBD1,NA